This is a list of T cell receptor beta chains from one sample in a study of spatial heterogeneity in lung cancer. TCRdb passed the 5' RACE reads through MiXCR, listing each CDR3 protein once. Of some 55,000 distinct CDR3 sequences listed, roughly 5.9% are singletons. The source material was PBMCs, sampled at surgery. These receptors were collected from a female donor with early-stage non-small cell lung cancer. Each CDR3 is given with its conserved first and last residue. Fields, in order: clone size, V gene, D gene, J gene, CDR3 protein, CDR3 DNA. D genes are given only for firm matches. Some rows mark clone size as missing; the rest say once, few, many or name a class of expanded clone.

size: many; V: TRBV19; D: .; J: TRBJ2-5; CDR3: CASSIRQQETQYF; DNA: TGTGCCAGTAGTATCCGGCAGCAAGAGACCCAGTACTTC
size: few; V: TRBV20-1; D: TRBD2; J: TRBJ2-2; CDR3: CSASRGGRATGELFF; DNA: TGCAGTGCCTCCCGGGGCGGGAGGGCGACCGGGGAGCTGTTTTTT
size: many; V: TRBV28; D: .; J: TRBJ2-5; CDR3: CASSFPDTRETQYF; DNA: TGTGCCAGCAGTTTCCCTGACACACGCGAGACCCAGTACTTC
size: many; V: TRBV7-2; D: TRBD1; J: TRBJ2-5; CDR3: CASSRSPGTGEQETQYF; DNA: TGTGCCAGCAGTCGAAGCCCCGGGACAGGTGAACAAGAGACCCAGTACTTC
size: many; V: TRBV2; D: .; J: TRBJ2-3; CDR3: CASSWDSSTDTQYF; DNA: TGTGCCAGCAGTTGGGACTCCTCCACAGATACGCAGTATTTT
size: many; V: TRBV11-2; D: .; J: TRBJ1-1; CDR3: CASSLARDAEAFF; DNA: TGTGCCAGCAGCTTAGCCCGGGACGCTGAAGCTTTCTTT
size: many; V: TRBV2; D: .; J: TRBJ2-1; CDR3: CASKDSPRDYNEQFF; DNA: TGTGCCAGCAAAGACTCGCCCCGGGACTACAATGAGCAGTTCTTC
size: few; V: TRBV27; D: .; J: TRBJ1-1; CDR3: CASSLYPGDTEAFF; DNA: TGTGCCAGCAGTTTATATCCCGGGGACACTGAAGCTTTCTTT
size: many; V: TRBV9; D: .; J: TRBJ2-3; CDR3: CASSVEEGSTDTQYF; DNA: TGTGCCAGCAGCGTAGAAGAGGGGAGCACAGATACGCAGTATTTT
size: .; V: TRBV7-9; D: TRBD2; J: TRBJ2-5; CDR3: CASSQERGTQYF; DNA: TGTGCCAGCAGCCAGGAGCGGGGGACCCAGTACTTC
size: many; V: TRBV14; D: .; J: TRBJ1-1; CDR3: CASSPSSNTEAFF; DNA: TGTGCCAGCAGCCCGAGCAGTAACACTGAAGCTTTCTTT
size: .; V: TRBV5-5; D: .; J: TRBJ2-2; CDR3: CASTIAPGADGELFF; DNA: TGTGCCAGCACCATCGCGCCGGGGGCTGACGGGGAGCTGTTTTTT
size: .; V: TRBV12-3/TRBV12-4; D: .; J: TRBJ1-4; CDR3: CASGRANRGEKLFF; DNA: TGTGCCAGCGGGCGGGCAAATCGGGGTGAAAAACTGTTTTTT
size: few; V: TRBV2; D: .; J: TRBJ2-3; CDR3: CASISLGIATDTQYF; DNA: TGTGCCAGCATATCCCTCGGGATCGCGACAGATACGCAGTATTTT
size: many; V: TRBV14; D: .; J: TRBJ2-2; CDR3: CASSRGTSLTGELFF; DNA: TGTGCCAGCAGCCGCGGGACATCACTCACCGGGGAGCTGTTTTTT
size: few; V: TRBV30; D: .; J: TRBJ2-4; CDR3: CAWHDRAKNIQYF; DNA: TGTGCCTGGCATGACAGGGCCAAAAACATTCAGTACTTC
size: .; V: TRBV12-5; D: TRBD1; J: TRBJ1-2; CDR3: CASGLPQGAGYTF; DNA: TGTGCTAGTGGTTTGCCCCAGGGGGCTGGCTACACCTTC